This is a list of T cell receptor beta chains from one sample in a study of prognosis after radiotherapy for stage I lung cancer. MiXCR, run by TCRdb on the multiplex PCR reads, gives a single entry per CDR3 protein. The sample records about 13,000 distinct CDR3 sequences, about 50% being singletons. The specimen comprised PBMCs, sampled before or after stereotactic body radiation therapy (not recorded which). The receptors stem from a donor over 45 with non-small cell lung cancer. Both conserved end residues are trimmed from each CDR3. The size field is filled for only some rows; it gives once, few, many or a size class.

j_call v_call clone_size cdr3_aa
TRBJ1-2 TRBV14 many ASSQASYGYT
TRBJ2-3 TRBV27 many ASSLSPDSTDTQY
TRBJ2-1 TRBV6-2/TRBV6-3 - ASIYSGTRLSNEQF
TRBJ2-7 TRBV30 - AWNLGTDCEQY
TRBJ2-5 TRBV6-5 once ASSYRDREKDTQY
TRBJ2-1 TRBV7-3 medium-sized ASSPGLANYNEQF
TRBJ1-2 TRBV11-1 - ASSSDPPYGYT
TRBJ1-6 TRBV20-1 - VSTGANSPLH
TRBJ1-6 TRBV4-3 - ARSQVPGNSPLH
TRBJ2-1 TRBV7-8 few ASTARSGRVGEQF
TRBJ2-1 TRBV20-1 once RDPGSGRSYNDQF
TRBJ2-7 TRBV7-2 - ASSARPGISGRGVNEQY
TRBJ1-1 TRBV3-1 - ASFSRGNTEAF
TRBJ2-2 TRBV6-2/TRBV6-3 - ASTRQVNAGELF
TRBJ2-1 TRBV2 medium-sized ASSADREQF
TRBJ2-3 TRBV9 many ASSVRDSYTQY
TRBJ2-7 TRBV19 medium-sized ASSISYGDEQY
TRBJ2-3 TRBV19 many ASSIQRPSTDTQY
TRBJ2-1 TRBV7-9 medium-sized ASSSYHAGTGPYNEQF
TRBJ2-1 TRBV9 - ASSPAGDGVRRQF
TRBJ2-5 TRBV28 many ASSLNRGGRGGTQY
TRBJ2-1 TRBV12-3/TRBV12-4 - ASRPAGDGVRQF
TRBJ2-1 TRBV6-2/TRBV6-3 - ASSYLRTGGGNEQF
TRBJ2-7 TRBV11-2 - VSSKDTAYEQY
TRBJ2-3 TRBV28 medium-sized ASRPGTDTQY
TRBJ2-1 TRBV5-1 medium-sized ASSLGTHMDEQF
TRBJ1-2 TRBV6-2/TRBV6-3 - ASSNWGTGVGYT
TRBJ2-5 TRBV11-3 medium-sized ASSKDGNLGGETQY